The TCR beta chain under discussion was sequenced for a study of cytomegalovirus exposure and HLA in healthy donors. In germline, CDR1 is LNHDA, CDR2 SQIVND (reference sequence). Trimming removed 7 bases from V and 5 bases from J; junction bases left unmatched: 11. The CDR3 is made up of 15 amino acids. General study findings and limits: A later analysis found most CMV-associated TCR beta chains apparently HLA-restricted. The number of N-insertions in an Asian-associated ancestry cluster was reportedly below the roughly 620-donor mean in a later analysis.

In regard to this clone: Its target is unknown.

PCR primers comprised 60 Vbeta and 13 Jbeta primers. TCRdb's table, derived via immunoSEQ multiplex PCR, lists solely in-frame clones and lacks some. The sample includes 100,000 to 150,000 clones, 70% to 85% of them seen just once. Sequencing was performed on PBMCs. V gene TRBV19 combines with J gene TRBJ1-5; 7 bases are shared with TRBD1. The receptor was isolated from a man aged 45-65 years in good health and CMV-seropositive. This chain's CDR3 is CASTGDRARYQPQHF. For the CDR3, the DNA is TGTGCCAGTACCGGAGACAGGGCTCGTTATCAGCCCCAGCATTTT.